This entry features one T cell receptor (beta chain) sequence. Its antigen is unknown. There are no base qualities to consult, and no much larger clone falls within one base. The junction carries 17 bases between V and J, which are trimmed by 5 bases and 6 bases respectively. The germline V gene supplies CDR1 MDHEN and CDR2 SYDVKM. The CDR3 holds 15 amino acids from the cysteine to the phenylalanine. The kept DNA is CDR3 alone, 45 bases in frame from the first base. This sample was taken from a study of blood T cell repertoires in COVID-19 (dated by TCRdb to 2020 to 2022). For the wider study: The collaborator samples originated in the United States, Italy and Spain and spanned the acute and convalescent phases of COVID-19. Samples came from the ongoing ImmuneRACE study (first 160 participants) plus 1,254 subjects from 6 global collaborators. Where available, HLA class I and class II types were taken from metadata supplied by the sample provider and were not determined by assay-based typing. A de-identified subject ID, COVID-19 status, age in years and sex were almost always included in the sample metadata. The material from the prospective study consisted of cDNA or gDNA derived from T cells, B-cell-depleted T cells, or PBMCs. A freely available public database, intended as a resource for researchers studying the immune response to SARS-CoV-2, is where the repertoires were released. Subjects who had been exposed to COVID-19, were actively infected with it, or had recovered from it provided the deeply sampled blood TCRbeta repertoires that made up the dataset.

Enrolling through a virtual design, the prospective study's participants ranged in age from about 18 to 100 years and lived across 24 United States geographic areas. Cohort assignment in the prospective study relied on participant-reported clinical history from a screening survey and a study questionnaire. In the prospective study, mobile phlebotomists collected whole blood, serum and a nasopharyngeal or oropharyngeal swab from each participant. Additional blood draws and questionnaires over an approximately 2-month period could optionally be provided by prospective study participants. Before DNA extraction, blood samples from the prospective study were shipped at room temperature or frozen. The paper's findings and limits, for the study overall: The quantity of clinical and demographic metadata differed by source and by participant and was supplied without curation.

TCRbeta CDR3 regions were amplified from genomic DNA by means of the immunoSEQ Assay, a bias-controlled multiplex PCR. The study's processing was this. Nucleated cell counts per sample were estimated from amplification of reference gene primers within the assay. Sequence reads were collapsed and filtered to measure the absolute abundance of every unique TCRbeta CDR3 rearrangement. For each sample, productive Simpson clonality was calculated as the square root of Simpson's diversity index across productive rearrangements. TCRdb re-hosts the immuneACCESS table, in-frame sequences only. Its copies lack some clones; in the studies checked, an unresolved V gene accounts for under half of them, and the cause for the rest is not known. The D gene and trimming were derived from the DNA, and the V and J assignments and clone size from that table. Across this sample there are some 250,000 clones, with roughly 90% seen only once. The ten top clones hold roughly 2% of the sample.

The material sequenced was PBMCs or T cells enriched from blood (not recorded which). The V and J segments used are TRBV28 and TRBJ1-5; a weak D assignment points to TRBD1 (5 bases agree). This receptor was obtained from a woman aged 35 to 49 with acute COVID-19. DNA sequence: TGTGCCAGCAGTCTCCTTTTTGGGGGGAGTCAGCCCCAGCATTTT. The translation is CASSLLFGGSQPQHF.